This T cell receptor beta chain was sequenced during a study of shared clonotypes between healthy human individuals. Produced via immunoSEQ multiplex PCR; TCRdb's table is partial and in-frame only. Of over a million clones listed, around four fifths are singletons. About this clone itself: Its antigen is undetermined.

The CDR3 length is 13 residues. Trimming stripped 5 bases from V and 8 bases from J, with 12 bases between. The germline gives CDR1 PRHDT, CDR2 FYEKMQ (reference sequence). Study findings and constraints: Researchers found naive subsets generally carried larger estimated richness than memory subsets. Against clonotypes common to all four donors, non-shared ones had lower generation probabilities. There were few donors, and this limited the genetic and exposure-history diversity represented.

This clonotype was obtained from a young man in good health. What was sequenced was memory CD4+ T cells sorted from blood. Sample subset: CD45RA-negative fraction. The V and J genes are TRBV13 and TRBJ2-2; no clear D. CDR3 loop: CASSPPTAGELFF. The DNA for the CDR3 is TGTGCCAGCAGCCCGCCGACCGCGGGGGAGCTGTTTTTT.